This TCR beta chain comes out of a study of tumor and adjacent non-tumor tissue in lung cancer. General study findings and limits: Patients with more diverse tumor TCRs had worse survival.

Three rounds of nested PCR, following a modified ARM-PCR protocol, produced the TCRbeta library. TCRdb passed the multiplex PCR reads through MiXCR, listing each CDR3 protein once. The sample records approximately 86,000 distinct CDR3 sequences, 72% being singletons. This clonotype has at least ten counts. Its specificity is unknown. The template was RNA from unsorted bulk tissue. The V gene lost 4 bases and the J gene lost 5 bases, with 15 bases spanning the gap. Germline values: CDR1 MGHRA, CDR2 YSYEKL. This CDR3 spans 15 amino acids. The receptor comes from a woman between 40 and 55 years old with non-small cell lung cancer. The sample consisted of lung tumor tissue. The chain links TRBV4-1 to TRBJ1-5; D gene ambiguous. The CDR3 DNA reads TGCGCCAGCAGCCCACTTGGTGGTTTATATCAGCCCCAGCATTTT. Protein sequence: CASSPLGGLYQPQHF.